This T cell receptor (beta chain) was recorded in a study of cytomegalovirus exposure and HLA in healthy donors. In regard to this clone: Its antigen remains unknown.

It was with 60 Vbeta and 13 Jbeta primers that the PCR ran. The repertoire was sequenced with immunoSEQ multiplex PCR; TCRdb's copy has only in-frame clones and lacks some. The sample contains about 120,000 clones, 75% to 80% of which appear only once. Notes on the study in general: Data from an earlier analysis indicated that most TCR beta V segments were productive either about 90% or about 30% of the time.

This clonotype originated in a woman in her 30s in good health and CMV-seropositive. Material: PBMCs.

The CDR3 nucleotides are TGTGCCAGCAGCCAAGACCTACTAGCGGGGCGGACAGATACGCAGTATTTT. Encoded protein: CASSQDLLAGRTDTQYF. The chain joins TRBV4-2 to TRBJ2-3; 10 bases are a match to TRBD2. The CDR3 covers 17 residues. From germline, CDR1 is LGHNA and CDR2 YNFKEQ. V was clipped by 0 bases and J by 3 bases; unmatched bases: 6.